Below, 4 T cell receptor beta chains from the same sample are listed, as sequenced in a study of OX40 agonist ivuxolimab in advanced cancers. TCRdb's table, derived via immunoSEQ multiplex PCR, lists solely in-frame clones and lacks some. The data contain tens of thousands of clones, roughly 85% of them seen just once; the ten biggest clones take up approximately 15%. The sample here was CD4+ or CD8+ T cells sorted from blood, taken in a trial of the OX40 agonist ivuxolimab. These receptors were taken from an adult with an advanced solid tumor such as melanoma, head and neck, liver or kidney cancer.

In this sample, this clone turned up a few times. This chain links TRBV11-3 with TRBJ2-2, with D perhaps matching TRBD2 (5 bases). The CDR3 sequence is 16 residues long. Germline loops: CDR1 SGHNT, CDR2 YENEEA. V was clipped by 4 bases and J by 2 bases, with 14 bases between them. This chain's CDR3 is CASSSRPGINTGELFF. CDR3 DNA: TGTGCCAGCAGCTCCCGGCCGGGGATAAACACCGGGGAGCTGTTTTTT.

The genes are TRBV10-3 and TRBJ1-4, with D unresolved. Germline lookup yields CDR1 ENHRY and CDR2 SYGVKD. V was trimmed by 4 bases and J by 5 bases, leaving 14 bases between them. This CDR3 contains 15 residues. CDR3 residues: CAISGTDPINEKLFF. The CDR3 DNA is TGTGCCATCAGTGGGACGGACCCCATAAATGAAAAACTGTTTTTT.

The V gene is TRBV4-1, the J gene TRBJ2-1; TRBD1 aligns across 8 bases. This CDR3 has 16 amino acids. Trimming at V came to 2 bases and at J to 3 bases, leaving 6 bases not matched to a gene. CDR1 and CDR2 from the germline V gene are MGHRA and YSYEKL. The CDR3, as DNA: TGCGCCAGCAGCCAAAGGGGACAGGATCTCTACAATGAGCAGTTCTTC. Protein product: CASSQRGQDLYNEQFF.

The gene calls are TRBV11-3 and TRBJ2-7, with 11 bases lining up with TRBD1. This CDR3 has 16 amino acids. From germline, CDR1 is SGHNT and CDR2 YENEEA. J gave up 0 bases and V 5 bases, and 6 bases lay outside the gene matches. The CDR3 DNA sequence: TGTGCCAGCAGCCCCCGGGACAGGGGGAGCTCCTACGAGCAGTACTTC. It is translated as CASSPRDRGSSYEQYF.